In its sample, the clone carrying this TCR beta chain was seen many times. The data belong to a study of prognosis after radiotherapy for stage I lung cancer. Study background: The 10 to 15 male and more than five female patients were aged 53 to 84, median approximately 71 years. Patients with tumors diagnosed as squamous cell carcinoma numbered 6 or 7, and those with adenocarcinoma twelve.

Genomic DNA served as the source from which two-round multiplex PCR generated TCR beta CDR3 amplicons. Round one of PCR was performed, and it used primers specific to each TRBV and TRBJ gene. TCRdb processed the multiplex PCR reads anew with MiXCR; each CDR3 protein has one entry. The table lists over 45,000 distinct CDR3 sequences, 26% of them singletons. The TCR originated in a donor aged 50 or older with non-small cell lung cancer. Sequences were derived from PBMCs, sampled before or after stereotactic body radiation therapy (not recorded which).

The CDR3 sequence is CASTVSGRGLTGELFF. The DNA of the CDR3 is TGTGCCAGTACCGTCTCCGGGCGGGGATTGACCGGGGAGCTGTTTTTT. The chain uses TRBV19 and TRBJ2-2; D is perhaps TRBD2 (6 bases). V dropped 7 bases and J dropped 5 bases, with 20 bases sitting between them. Germline values: CDR1 LNHDA, CDR2 SQIVND (reference sequence). The CDR3 length is 16 residues.